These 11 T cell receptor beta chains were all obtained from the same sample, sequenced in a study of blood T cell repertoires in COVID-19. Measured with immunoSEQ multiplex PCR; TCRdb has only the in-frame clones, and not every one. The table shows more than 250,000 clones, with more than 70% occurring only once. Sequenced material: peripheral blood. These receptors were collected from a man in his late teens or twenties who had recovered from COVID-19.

The DNA for the CDR3 is TGTGCCAGCTCACCCGGGACTCTCGGGGATTTGTTTTTT. It translates to CASSPGTLGDLFF. The V call is TRBV18, the J call TRBJ2-2, with a weak D call TRBD2 (6 bases). Trimming removed 3 bases at V and 15 bases at J, with 17 bases between. The CDR3 has 13 residues. Germline V CDR1 and CDR2: KGHSH, LQKENI.

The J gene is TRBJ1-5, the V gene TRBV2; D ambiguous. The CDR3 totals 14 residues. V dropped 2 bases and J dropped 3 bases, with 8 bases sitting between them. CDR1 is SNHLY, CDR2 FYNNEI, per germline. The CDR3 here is CASSETVINQPQHF. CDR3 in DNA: TGTGCCAGCAGTGAAACAGTGATCAATCAGCCCCAGCATTTT.

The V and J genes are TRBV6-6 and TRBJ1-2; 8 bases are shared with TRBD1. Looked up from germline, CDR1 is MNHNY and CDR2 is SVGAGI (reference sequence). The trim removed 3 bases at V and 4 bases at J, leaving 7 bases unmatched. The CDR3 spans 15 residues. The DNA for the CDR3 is TGTGCCAGCAGTTATAGGACAGGGCCGAGCTATGGCTACACCTTC. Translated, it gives CASSYRTGPSYGYTF.

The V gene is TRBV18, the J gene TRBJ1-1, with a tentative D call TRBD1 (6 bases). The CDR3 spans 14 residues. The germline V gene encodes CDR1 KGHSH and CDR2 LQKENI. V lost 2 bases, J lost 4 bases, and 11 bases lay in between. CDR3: CASSPAGDGTEAFF. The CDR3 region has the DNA TGTGCCAGCTCACCAGCAGGGGATGGCACTGAAGCTTTCTTT.

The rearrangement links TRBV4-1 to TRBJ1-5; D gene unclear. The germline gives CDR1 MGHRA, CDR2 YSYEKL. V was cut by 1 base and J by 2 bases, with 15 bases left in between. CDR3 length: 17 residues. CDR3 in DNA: TGCGCCAGCAGCCAAGTTGGAATAGAGGTAGGCAATCAGCCCCAGCATTTT. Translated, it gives CASSQVGIEVGNQPQHF.

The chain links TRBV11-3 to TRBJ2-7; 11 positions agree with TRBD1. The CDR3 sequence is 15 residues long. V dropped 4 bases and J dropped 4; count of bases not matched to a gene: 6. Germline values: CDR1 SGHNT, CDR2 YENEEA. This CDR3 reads CASSWGQGDNYEQYF. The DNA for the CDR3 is TGTGCCAGCAGCTGGGGACAGGGGGACAATTACGAGCAGTACTTC.

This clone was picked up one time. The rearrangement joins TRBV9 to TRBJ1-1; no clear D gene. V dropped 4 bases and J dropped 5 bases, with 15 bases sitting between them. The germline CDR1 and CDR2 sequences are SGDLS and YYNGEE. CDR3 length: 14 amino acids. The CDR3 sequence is CASSTDGMETEAFF. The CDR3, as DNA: TGTGCCAGCAGCACGGACGGGATGGAGACTGAAGCTTTCTTT.

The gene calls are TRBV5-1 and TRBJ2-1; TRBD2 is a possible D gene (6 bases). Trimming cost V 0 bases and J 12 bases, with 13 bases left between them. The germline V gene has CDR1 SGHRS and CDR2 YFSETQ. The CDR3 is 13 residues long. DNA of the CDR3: TGCGCCAGCAGCTTGGATCCGACTAGGGTGCAGTTCTTC. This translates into CASSLDPTRVQFF.

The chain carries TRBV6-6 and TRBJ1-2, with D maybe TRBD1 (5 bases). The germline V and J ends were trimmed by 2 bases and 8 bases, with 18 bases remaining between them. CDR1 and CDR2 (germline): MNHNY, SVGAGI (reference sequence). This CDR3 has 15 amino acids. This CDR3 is CASSYNSGGGEGYTF. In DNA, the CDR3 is TGTGCCAGCAGTTACAATTCGGGGGGAGGGGAGGGCTACACCTTC.

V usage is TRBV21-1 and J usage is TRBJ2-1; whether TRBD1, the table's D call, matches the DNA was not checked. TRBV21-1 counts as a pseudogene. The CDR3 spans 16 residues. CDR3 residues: CASSPLRQGFGDEQFF. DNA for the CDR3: TGTGCCAGCAGCCCCCTCAGACAGGGATTCGGCGATGAGCAGTTCTTC.

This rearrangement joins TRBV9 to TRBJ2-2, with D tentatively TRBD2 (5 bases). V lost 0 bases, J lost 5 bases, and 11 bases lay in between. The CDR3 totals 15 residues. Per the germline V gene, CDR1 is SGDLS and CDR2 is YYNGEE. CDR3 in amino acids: CASSVGLAGTGELFF. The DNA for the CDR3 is TGTGCCAGCAGCGTAGGCCTAGCCGGTACCGGGGAGCTGTTTTTT.